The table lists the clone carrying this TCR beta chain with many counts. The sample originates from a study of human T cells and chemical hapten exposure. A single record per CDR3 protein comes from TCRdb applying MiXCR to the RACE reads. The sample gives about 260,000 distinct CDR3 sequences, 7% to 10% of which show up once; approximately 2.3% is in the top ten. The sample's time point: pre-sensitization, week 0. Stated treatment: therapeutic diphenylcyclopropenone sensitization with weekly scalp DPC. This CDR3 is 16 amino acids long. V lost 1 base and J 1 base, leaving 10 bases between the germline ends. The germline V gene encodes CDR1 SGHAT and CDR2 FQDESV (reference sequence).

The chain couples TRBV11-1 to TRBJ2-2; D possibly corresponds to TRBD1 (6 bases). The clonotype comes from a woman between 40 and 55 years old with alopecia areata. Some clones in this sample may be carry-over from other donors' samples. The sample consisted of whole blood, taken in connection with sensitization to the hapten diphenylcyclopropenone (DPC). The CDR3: CASSLGRGENTGELFF. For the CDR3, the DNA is TGTGCCAGCAGCTTAGGCAGGGGAGAGAACACCGGGGAGCTGTTTTTT.